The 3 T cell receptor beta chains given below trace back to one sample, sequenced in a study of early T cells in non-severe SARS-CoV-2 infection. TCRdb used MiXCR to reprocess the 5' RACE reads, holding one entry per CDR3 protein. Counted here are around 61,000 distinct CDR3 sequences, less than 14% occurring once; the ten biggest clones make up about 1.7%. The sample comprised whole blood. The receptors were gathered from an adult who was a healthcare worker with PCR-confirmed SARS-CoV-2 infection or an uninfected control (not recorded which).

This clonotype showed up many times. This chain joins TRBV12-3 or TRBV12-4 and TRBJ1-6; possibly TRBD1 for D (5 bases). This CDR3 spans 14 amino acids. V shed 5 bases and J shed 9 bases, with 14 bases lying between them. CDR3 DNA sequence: TGTGCCAGCAGTGGGGGGACGATCACTTCACCCCTCCACTTT. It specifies CASSGGTITSPLHF.

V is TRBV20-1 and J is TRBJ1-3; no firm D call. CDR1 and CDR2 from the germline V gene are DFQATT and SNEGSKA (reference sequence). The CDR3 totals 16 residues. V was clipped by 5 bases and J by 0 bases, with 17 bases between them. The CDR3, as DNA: TGCAGTGCTGCCGGAGTCCGGACCTTCTCTGGAAACACCATATATTTT. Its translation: CSAAGVRTFSGNTIYF.

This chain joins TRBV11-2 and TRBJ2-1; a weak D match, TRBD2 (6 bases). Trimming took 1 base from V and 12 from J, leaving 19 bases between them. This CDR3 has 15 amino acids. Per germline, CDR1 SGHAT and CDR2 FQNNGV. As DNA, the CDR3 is TGTGCCAGCAGCTTAGTTCCCGGACTAAATGAAGGGCAGTTCTTC. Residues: CASSLVPGLNEGQFF.